The 6 T cell receptor beta chains below come from one sample, sequenced in a study of cytomegalovirus exposure and HLA in healthy donors. It was with 60 Vbeta and 13 Jbeta primers that the PCR ran. Libraries were prepared by immunoSEQ multiplex PCR; TCRdb keeps only in-frame clonotypes and omits some of them. The sample has 230,000 or so clones; about 93% are singletons. The sample taken for sequencing was PBMCs. Receptors were obtained from a girl aged 2 to 10 in good health and CMV-seronegative.

J is TRBJ2-5 and V is TRBV6-1, with D perhaps matching TRBD1 (5 bases). CDR1 and CDR2 (germline): MNHNS, SASEGT. V was shortened by 6 bases and J by 1 base, with 9 bases between the two germline ends. This CDR3 has 13 residues. This chain's CDR3 is CASRRQIQETQYF. In DNA, the CDR3 is TGTGCCAGCAGGAGACAGATCCAAGAGACCCAGTACTTC.

J is TRBJ1-1 and V is TRBV4-1; 12 bases agree with TRBD1. Germline loops: CDR1 MGHRA, CDR2 YSYEKL. Losses at the gene ends were 0 bases for V and 4 bases for J; bases not matched to a gene: 6. The CDR3 has 17 residues. The CDR3 DNA is TGCGCCAGCAGCCAAGAACCGGGACAGGGGGCTGCCACTGAAGCTTTCTTT. It translates to CASSQEPGQGAATEAFF.

The chain carries TRBV7-2 and TRBJ2-3; tentatively, D is TRBD2 (6 bases). The germline CDR1 and CDR2 sequences are SGHTA and FQGNSA. This CDR3 is 16 amino acids long. The V end was cut by 1 base, the J end by 4 bases, with 15 bases between. The CDR3 bases are TGTGCCAGCAGCTTAGGAGTGGCGGGGATGGCAGATACGCAGTATTTT. Its translation is CASSLGVAGMADTQYF.

The CDR3 sequence: CASSQAGQGNYEQYF. DNA of the CDR3: TGTGCCAGCAGCCAAGCGGGGCAGGGGAACTACGAGCAGTACTTC. The chain links TRBV14 to TRBJ2-7, with D perhaps TRBD1 (6 bases). V lost 1 base, J lost 3 bases, and 13 bases lay in between. This CDR3 has 15 residues. Germline V gene data show CDR1 as SGHDN and CDR2 as FVKESK.

The sample holds one count of this clone. The chain combines TRBV10-3 with TRBJ2-2; TRBD2 aligns across 7 bases. The V segment lost 7 bases and the J segment 5 bases; nucleotides outside the gene matches: 13. CDR1 and CDR2 (germline): ENHRY, SYGVKD. The CDR3 has 16 residues. The CDR3 nucleotides are TGTGCCATCAACAGGACTCCCGGGGAGGGTACCGGGGAGCTGTTTTTT. Protein product: CAINRTPGEGTGELFF.

The table lists this clone with a count of one. V gene TRBV29-1 combines with J gene TRBJ1-2, with a possible D match to TRBD1 (5 bases). Trimming took 8 bases from V and 0 from J, leaving 16 bases between them. The CDR3 runs 14 residues. The germline gives CDR1 SQVTM, CDR2 ANQGSEA. CDR3 amino acids: CSTPTENPNYGYTF. CDR3 coding DNA: TGCAGCACCCCGACAGAAAACCCTAACTATGGCTACACCTTC.